This T cell receptor (beta chain) was recovered during a study of Graves' ophthalmopathy and Graves' hyperthyroidism. Study-wide background: Stable hyperthyroidism meant no ophthalmopathy within 18 months of follow-up.

Overall study results and limits: Ophthalmopathy versus stable hyperthyroidism: 13-signature model gave 85% to 90% sensitivity, 75% to 83% specificity.

Reliance was placed on clinical symptoms, serum thyroxine, TRAb, thyroid ultrasound and orbital computed tomography for diagnosis. RNA served as the template for amplifying TCR beta CDR3 regions. HTBI-primed first-round RT-PCR preceded second-round multiplex PCR. From the multiplex PCR reads, TCRdb called clonotypes with MiXCR, one entry per CDR3 protein. Seen here are approximately 1.2 million distinct CDR3 sequences, less than 45% observed once, and the top ten hold approximately 12%. Remarks on this clonotype: The target antigen is unknown. Possible read error: a much larger clone is one base away.

The origin of this receptor is an adult man with Graves' hyperthyroidism. The specimen was peripheral blood or thyroid tissue (not recorded which).

The CDR3 coding sequence is TGTGTCAGCAGTTATCGCCCACCGGAAGCTTTCTTT. Translated, it gives CVSSYRPPEAFF. The J gene is TRBJ1-1, the V gene TRBV7-9, with D uncertain. Looked up from germline, CDR1 is SEHNR and CDR2 is FQNEAQ (reference sequence). The CDR3 spans 12 residues.